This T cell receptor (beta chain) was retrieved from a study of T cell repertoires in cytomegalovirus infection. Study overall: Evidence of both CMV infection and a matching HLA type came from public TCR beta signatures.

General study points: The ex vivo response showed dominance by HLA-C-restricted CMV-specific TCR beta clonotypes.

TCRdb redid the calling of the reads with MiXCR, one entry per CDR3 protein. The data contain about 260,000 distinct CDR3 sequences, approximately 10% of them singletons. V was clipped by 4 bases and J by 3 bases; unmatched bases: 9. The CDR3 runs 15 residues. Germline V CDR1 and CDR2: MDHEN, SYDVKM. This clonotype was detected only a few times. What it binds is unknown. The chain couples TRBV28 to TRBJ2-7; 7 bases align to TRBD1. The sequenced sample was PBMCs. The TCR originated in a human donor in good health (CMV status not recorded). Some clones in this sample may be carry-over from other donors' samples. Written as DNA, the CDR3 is TGTGCCAGCAGTTCGACAGGGTCGTTTTTCTACGAGCAGTACTTC. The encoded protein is CASSSTGSFFYEQYF.